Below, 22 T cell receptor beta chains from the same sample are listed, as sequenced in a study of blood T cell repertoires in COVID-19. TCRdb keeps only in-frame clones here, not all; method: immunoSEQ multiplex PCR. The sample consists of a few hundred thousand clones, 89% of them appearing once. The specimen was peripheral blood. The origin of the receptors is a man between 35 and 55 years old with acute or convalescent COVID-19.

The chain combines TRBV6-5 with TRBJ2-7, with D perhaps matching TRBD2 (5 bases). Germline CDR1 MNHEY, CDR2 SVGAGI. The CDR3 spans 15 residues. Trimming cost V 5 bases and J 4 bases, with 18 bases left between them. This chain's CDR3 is CASSPGGEGRYEQYF. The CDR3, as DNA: TGTGCCAGCAGTCCCGGCGGAGAGGGTAGGTACGAGCAGTACTTC.

The CDR3 region is CASSQGAPGAGYNEQFF. Here the CDR3 DNA reads TGTGCCAGCAGCCAAGGGGCCCCGGGAGCAGGCTACAATGAGCAGTTCTTC. This chain uses TRBV14 with TRBJ2-1; weak D call: TRBD2 (6 bases). This CDR3 has 17 amino acids. Germline assignment: CDR1 SGHDN and CDR2 FVKESK. V gave up 1 base and J gave up 3 bases, with 16 bases separating them.

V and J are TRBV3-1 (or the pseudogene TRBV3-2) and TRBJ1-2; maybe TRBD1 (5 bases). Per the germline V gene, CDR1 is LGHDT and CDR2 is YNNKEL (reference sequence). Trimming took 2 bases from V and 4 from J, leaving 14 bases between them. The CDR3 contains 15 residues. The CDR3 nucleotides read TGTGCCAGCAGCCAAACTCGACAGTTGGGCTATGGCTACACCTTC. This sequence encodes CASSQTRQLGYGYTF.

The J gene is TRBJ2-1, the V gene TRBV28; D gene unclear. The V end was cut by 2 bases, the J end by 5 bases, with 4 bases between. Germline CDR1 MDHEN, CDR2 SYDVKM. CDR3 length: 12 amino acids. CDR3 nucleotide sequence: TGTGCCAGCAGTTTAAGAGACAATGAGCAGTTCTTC. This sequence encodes CASSLRDNEQFF.

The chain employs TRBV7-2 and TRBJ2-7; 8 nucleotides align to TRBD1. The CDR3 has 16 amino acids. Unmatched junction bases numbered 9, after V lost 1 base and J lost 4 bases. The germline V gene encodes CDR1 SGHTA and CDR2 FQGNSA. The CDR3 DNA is TGTGCCAGCAGCTTAGGAGGACAGGGAAGCCATTACGAGCAGTACTTC. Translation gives CASSLGGQGSHYEQYF. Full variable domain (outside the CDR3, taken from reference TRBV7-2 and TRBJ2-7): GAGVSQSPSNKVTEKGKDVELRCDPISGHTALYWYRQSLGQGLEFLIYFQGNSAPDKSGLPSDRFSAERTGGSVSTLTIQRTQQEDSAVYLCASSLGGQGSHYEQYFGPGTRLTVT.

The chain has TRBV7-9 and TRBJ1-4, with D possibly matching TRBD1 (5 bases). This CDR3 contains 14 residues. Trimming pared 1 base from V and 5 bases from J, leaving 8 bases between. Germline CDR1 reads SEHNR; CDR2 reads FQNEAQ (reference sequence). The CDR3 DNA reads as TGTGCCAGCAGCTTAGGCTCAGGGAATGAAAAACTGTTTTTT. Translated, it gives CASSLGSGNEKLFF.

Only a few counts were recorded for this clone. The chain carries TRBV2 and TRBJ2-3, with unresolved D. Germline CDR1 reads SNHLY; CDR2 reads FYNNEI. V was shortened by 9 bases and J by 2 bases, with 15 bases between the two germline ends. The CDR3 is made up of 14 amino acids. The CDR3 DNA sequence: TGTGCCAGTCCAAGAGAACTGAACACAGATACGCAGTATTTT. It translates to CASPRELNTDTQYF.

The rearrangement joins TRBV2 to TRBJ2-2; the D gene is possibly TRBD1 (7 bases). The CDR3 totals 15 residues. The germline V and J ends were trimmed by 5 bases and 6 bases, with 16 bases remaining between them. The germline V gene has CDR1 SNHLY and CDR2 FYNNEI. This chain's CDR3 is CASSSEAGGPGELFF. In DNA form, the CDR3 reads TGTGCCAGCAGTTCGGAGGCAGGGGGGCCCGGGGAGCTGTTTTTT.

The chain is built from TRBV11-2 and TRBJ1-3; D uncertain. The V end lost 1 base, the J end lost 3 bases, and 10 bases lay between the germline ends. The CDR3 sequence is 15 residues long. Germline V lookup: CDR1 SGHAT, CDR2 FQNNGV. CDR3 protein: CASSLAGFGGNTIYF. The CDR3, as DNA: TGTGCCAGCAGCTTAGCGGGGTTCGGTGGAAACACCATATATTTT.

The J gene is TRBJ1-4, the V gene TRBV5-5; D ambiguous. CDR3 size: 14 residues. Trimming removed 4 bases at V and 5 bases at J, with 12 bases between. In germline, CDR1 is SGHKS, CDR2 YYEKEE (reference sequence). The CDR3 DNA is TGTGCCAGCAGCCCCGGACTGGGAAATGAAAAACTGTTTTTT. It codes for CASSPGLGNEKLFF. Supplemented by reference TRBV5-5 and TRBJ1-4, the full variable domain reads DAGVTQSPTHLIKTRGQQVTLRCSPISGHKSVSWYQQVLGQGPQFIFQYYEKEERGRGNFPDRFSARQFPNYSSELNVNALLLGDSALYLCASSPGLGNEKLFFGSGTQLSVL.

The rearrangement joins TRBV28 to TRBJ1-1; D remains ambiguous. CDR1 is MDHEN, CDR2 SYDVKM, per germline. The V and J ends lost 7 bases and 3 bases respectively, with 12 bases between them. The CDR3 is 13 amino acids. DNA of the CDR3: TGTGCCAGCAAGGAGCGCGGCGACACTGAAGCTTTCTTT. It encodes CASKERGDTEAFF.

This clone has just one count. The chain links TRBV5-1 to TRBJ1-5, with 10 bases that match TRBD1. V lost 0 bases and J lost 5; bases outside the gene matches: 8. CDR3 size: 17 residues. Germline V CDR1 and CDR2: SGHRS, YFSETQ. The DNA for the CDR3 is TGCGCCAGCAGCTTGGGGTTGGGACAGGGGTCCCATCAGCCCCAGCATTTT. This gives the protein CASSLGLGQGSHQPQHF.

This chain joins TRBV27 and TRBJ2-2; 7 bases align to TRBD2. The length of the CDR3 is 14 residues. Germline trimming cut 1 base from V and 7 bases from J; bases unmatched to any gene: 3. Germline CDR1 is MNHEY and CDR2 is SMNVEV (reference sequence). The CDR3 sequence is CASSLLAGHGELFF. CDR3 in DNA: TGTGCCAGCAGTTTATTAGCGGGTCACGGGGAGCTGTTTTTT.

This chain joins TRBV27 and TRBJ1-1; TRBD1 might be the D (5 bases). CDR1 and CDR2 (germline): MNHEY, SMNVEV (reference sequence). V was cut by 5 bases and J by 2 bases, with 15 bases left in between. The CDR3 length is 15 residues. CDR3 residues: CASSPRTGFNTEAFF. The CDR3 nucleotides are TGTGCCAGCAGTCCTCGTACAGGATTCAACACTGAAGCTTTCTTT.

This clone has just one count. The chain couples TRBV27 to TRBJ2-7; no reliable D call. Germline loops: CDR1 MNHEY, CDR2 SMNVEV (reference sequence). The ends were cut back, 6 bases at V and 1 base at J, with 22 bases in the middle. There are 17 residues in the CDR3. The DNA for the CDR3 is TGTGCCAGCAGGCCAAGCGTCGCTTTGACCAGTTCCTACGAGCAGTACTTC. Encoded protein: CASRPSVALTSSYEQYF.

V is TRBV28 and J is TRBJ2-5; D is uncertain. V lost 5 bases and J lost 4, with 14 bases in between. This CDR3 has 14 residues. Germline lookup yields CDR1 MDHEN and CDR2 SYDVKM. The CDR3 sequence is CASSISSDGETQYF. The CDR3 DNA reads TGTGCCAGCAGTATTAGTAGTGATGGAGAGACCCAGTACTTC.

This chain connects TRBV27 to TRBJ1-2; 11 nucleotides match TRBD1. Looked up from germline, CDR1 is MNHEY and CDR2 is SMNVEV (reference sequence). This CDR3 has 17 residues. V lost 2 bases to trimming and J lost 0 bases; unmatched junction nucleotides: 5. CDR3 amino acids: CASSLEGQGAPNYGYTF. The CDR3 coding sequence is TGTGCCAGCAGTTTAGAAGGACAGGGGGCCCCTAACTATGGCTACACCTTC.

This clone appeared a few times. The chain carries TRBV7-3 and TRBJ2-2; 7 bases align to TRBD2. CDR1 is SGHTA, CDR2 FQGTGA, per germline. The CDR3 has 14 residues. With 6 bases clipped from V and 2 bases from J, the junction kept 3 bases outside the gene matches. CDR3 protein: CASRPSGNTGELFF. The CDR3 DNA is TGTGCCAGCAGACCTAGCGGTAACACCGGGGAGCTGTTTTTT.

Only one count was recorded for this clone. The CDR3 sequence is CASSQEESSYEQYF. Written as DNA, the CDR3 is TGCGCCAGCAGCCAAGAGGAGAGCTCCTACGAGCAGTACTTC. The chain uses TRBV4-1 and TRBJ2-7; no reliable D call. CDR3 length: 14 amino acids. CDR1 is MGHRA and CDR2 is YSYEKL in the germline V gene. Trimming stripped 0 bases from V and 0 bases from J, with 6 bases between.

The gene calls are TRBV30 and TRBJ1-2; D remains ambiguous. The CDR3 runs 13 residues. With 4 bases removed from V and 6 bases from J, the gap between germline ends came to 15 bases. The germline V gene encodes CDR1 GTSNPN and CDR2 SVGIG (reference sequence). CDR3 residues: CAWTSGVEDGYTF. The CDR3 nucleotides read TGTGCCTGGACCTCGGGTGTAGAGGATGGCTACACCTTC.

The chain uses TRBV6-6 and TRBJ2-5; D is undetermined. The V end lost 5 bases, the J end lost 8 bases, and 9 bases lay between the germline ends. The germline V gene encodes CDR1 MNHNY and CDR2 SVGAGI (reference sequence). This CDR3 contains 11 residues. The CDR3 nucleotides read TGTGCCAGCAGTCCCCTCTACACCCAGTACTTC. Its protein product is CASSPLYTQYF.

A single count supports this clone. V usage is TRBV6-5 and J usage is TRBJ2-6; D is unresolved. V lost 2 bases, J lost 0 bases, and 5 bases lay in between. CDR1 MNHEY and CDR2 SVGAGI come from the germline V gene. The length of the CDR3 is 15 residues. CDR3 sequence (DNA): TGTGCCAGCAGTTACGAGAGCTCTGGGGCCAACGTCCTGACTTTC. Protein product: CASSYESSGANVLTF.